This entry lists 24 T cell receptor beta chains sequenced from one sample in a study of glioma-infiltrating T cells after dendritic cell vaccination. Only in-frame clones appear in the TCRdb table, and some are missing; sequencing was by immunoSEQ multiplex PCR. The sample contains roughly 100,000 clones, about 83% of which appear only once. Sequenced here: blood, sampled before dendritic cell vaccination. The receptors shown here come from a human donor with glioblastoma.

The chain is built from TRBV6-6 and TRBJ2-1; the match to TRBD2 covers 9 bases. V was clipped by 9 bases and J by 7 bases; unmatched bases: 7. The CDR3 has 13 amino acids. In germline, CDR1 is MNHNY, CDR2 SVGAGI (reference sequence). CDR3 region: CASRAGGQNEQFF. The DNA of the CDR3 is TGTGCCAGTCGAGCGGGAGGTCAAAATGAGCAGTTCTTC.

V usage is TRBV18 and J usage is TRBJ1-3; D unresolved. The CDR3 spans 15 residues. Germline V gene sequence: CDR1 KGHSH, CDR2 LQKENI. Trimming cost V 3 bases and J 4 bases, with 13 bases left between them. CDR3 sequence (DNA): TGTGCCAGCTCACCCTCCGCGCAAACCGGAAACACCATATATTTT. This gives the protein CASSPSAQTGNTIYF. Full variable domain (missing parts from reference TRBV18 and TRBJ1-3): NAGVMQNPRHLVRRRGQEARLRCSPMKGHSHVYWYRQLPEEGLKFMVYLQKENIIDESGMPKERFSAEFPKEGPSILRIQQVVRGDSAAYFCASSPSAQTGNTIYFGEGSWLTVV.

Here the CDR3 DNA reads TGTGCCAGCACCAGAAGGACGGGCCCTTCAGGGATGTACTTC. This gives the protein CASTRRTGPSGMYF. The gene calls are TRBV2 and TRBJ2-5, with D possibly matching TRBD1 (5 bases). Trimming removed 7 bases from V and 13 bases from J, with 25 bases in between. From germline, CDR1 is SNHLY and CDR2 FYNNEI. CDR3 length: 14 residues.

CDR3 loop: CSVKEVETQYF. The CDR3 DNA reads TGCAGTGTCAAGGAGGTTGAGACCCAGTACTTC. The chain couples TRBV20-1 to TRBJ2-5; D is perhaps TRBD2 (5 bases). CDR1 is DFQATT, CDR2 SNEGSKA, per germline (reference sequence). This CDR3 region has 11 residues. V gave up 7 bases and J gave up 5 bases, with 11 bases separating them.

The chain is built from TRBV11-3 and TRBJ2-5; possible D gene TRBD1, 5 bases. Germline CDR1 SGHNT, CDR2 YENEEA. V lost 1 base and J 5 bases, leaving 17 bases between the germline ends. This CDR3 spans 16 amino acids. The chain's CDR3 is CASSLGLSTVPETQYF. The CDR3 region has the DNA TGTGCCAGCAGCTTAGGCCTCTCGACAGTCCCGGAGACCCAGTACTTC.

V gene TRBV10-3 combines with J gene TRBJ2-7; 7 nucleotides match TRBD1. This CDR3 spans 14 amino acids. The V and J ends lost 6 bases and 4 bases, in that order; junction bases with no gene match: 9. Germline lookup yields CDR1 ENHRY and CDR2 SYGVKD. This CDR3 is CAIRDGTEGYEQYF. In DNA, the CDR3 is TGTGCCATCAGGGACGGGACAGAGGGTTACGAGCAGTACTTC.

The chain has TRBV7-2 and TRBJ2-1; 8 bases agree with TRBD2. The CDR3 spans 18 residues. CDR1 is SGHTA, CDR2 FQGNSA, per germline. Trimming removed 1 base from V and 0 bases from J; junction bases left unmatched: 8. The CDR3 protein is CASSLVGGTRSSYNEQFF. CDR3 coding DNA: TGTGCCAGCAGCTTAGTGGGGGGGACTAGGAGCTCCTACAATGAGCAGTTCTTC.

The chain links TRBV5-4 to TRBJ2-7; TRBD2 matches at 7 bases. Germline CDR1 reads SGHNT; CDR2 reads YYREEE (reference sequence). The CDR3 has 14 residues. J lost 2 bases, V lost 4 bases, and 6 bases had no gene match. The DNA of the CDR3 is TGTGCCAGCAGCCCCATTGGGAGGGCCTACGAGCAGTACTTC. Protein: CASSPIGRAYEQYF.

This rearrangement joins TRBV18 to TRBJ1-6; 9 nucleotides align to TRBD1. In germline, CDR1 is KGHSH, CDR2 LQKENI. This CDR3 is built from 15 residues. V lost 5 bases and J lost 7; bases outside the gene matches: 6. CDR3 protein: CASSGPGQGNSPLHF. The DNA for the CDR3 is TGTGCCAGCTCAGGACCGGGACAGGGCAATTCACCCCTCCACTTT.

The chain links TRBV5-8 to TRBJ2-7, with TRBD2 as a possible D gene (6 bases). This CDR3 is built from 15 residues. Trimming cost V 4 bases and J 0 bases, with 14 bases left between them. The V gene's germline CDR1 is SGHTS and CDR2 YDEGEE. CDR3 bases: TGTGCCAGCAGCGTGGTGACTAGGGGCTCCTACGAGCAGTACTTC. Translation: CASSVVTRGSYEQYF.

This clone was observed a single time. The chain recombines TRBV19 with TRBJ2-7; D not resolved. The CDR3 covers 16 residues. V lost 3 bases to trimming and J lost 2 bases, with 17 bases between them. Germline loops: CDR1 LNHDA, CDR2 SQIVND (reference sequence). CDR3 loop: CASSIKDTEPPYEQYF. Written as DNA, the CDR3 is TGTGCCAGTAGTATCAAAGACACAGAACCCCCCTACGAGCAGTACTTC.

The sample holds one count of this clone. The CDR3 nucleotides read TGTGCCAGCAGTGGGGGGGCTCCGGGACAGGGGACCTACGAGCAGTACTTC. Translated, it gives CASSGGAPGQGTYEQYF. This chain connects TRBV27 to TRBJ2-7; TRBD1 matches 10 bases. The germline CDR1 and CDR2 sequences are MNHEY and SMNVEV (reference sequence). CDR3 length: 17 residues. Trimming removed 5 bases from V and 2 bases from J; junction bases left unmatched: 12.

In this sample, this clone turned up once. CDR3 region: CASSSPRQGNGYTF. The CDR3 coding sequence is TGTGCCAGCAGCTCCCCGAGACAGGGGAATGGCTACACCTTC. The chain carries TRBV7-2 and TRBJ1-2; 8 bases line up with TRBD1. Germline V gene sequence: CDR1 SGHTA, CDR2 FQGNSA. The CDR3 has 14 residues. The junction had 7 bases not matched to a gene; V was cut back by 4 bases and J by 6 bases.

V usage is TRBV5-6 and J usage is TRBJ1-1, with D possibly matching TRBD1 (6 bases). CDR3 length equals 15 residues. The V and J ends lost 4 bases and 3 bases respectively, with 16 bases between them. Looked up from germline, CDR1 is SGHDT and CDR2 is YYEEEE. This chain's CDR3 is CASSREGEGDTEAFF. CDR3 in DNA: TGTGCCAGCAGCCGTGAGGGGGAGGGGGACACTGAAGCTTTCTTT.

This clone has just a few counts. The gene calls are TRBV7-9 and TRBJ2-7; 8 nucleotides align to TRBD2. The trim removed 0 bases at V and 0 bases at J, leaving 4 bases unmatched. The CDR3 contains 16 residues. The V gene's germline CDR1 is SEHNR and CDR2 FQNEAQ (reference sequence). The CDR3 here is CASSLAGGGGSYEQYF. CDR3 DNA: TGTGCCAGCAGCTTAGCCGGGGGGGGTGGCTCCTACGAGCAGTACTTC.

The chain links TRBV10-3 to TRBJ2-2; 7 nucleotides match TRBD1. The CDR3 length is 14 residues. In germline, CDR1 is ENHRY, CDR2 SYGVKD. The V gene end was trimmed by 6 bases and the J gene end by 5 bases; junction bases not matched to a gene: 6. The CDR3: CAIRNPGQTGELFF. The CDR3, as DNA: TGTGCCATCAGGAATCCGGGACAGACCGGGGAGCTGTTTTTT.

CDR3 in amino acids: CASRTLLEANEQFF. DNA for the CDR3: TGCGCCAGCAGAACCCTACTAGAGGCAAATGAGCAGTTCTTC. The chain combines TRBV10-1 with TRBJ2-1; D perhaps matches TRBD2 (5 bases). This CDR3 has 14 residues. Trimming took 6 bases from V and 7 from J, leaving 16 bases between them. Germline-derived CDR1 and CDR2 are WNHNN and SYGVQD (reference sequence).

CDR3 coding DNA: TGTGCCAGCAGCAGGGGACAGGGAGGCTACGAGCAGTACTTC. Its protein is CASSRGQGGYEQYF. The chain has TRBV7-9 and TRBJ2-7, with 9 bases aligning to TRBD1. The J segment lost 3 bases and the V segment lost 5 bases, leaving 5 bases of the junction unmatched. In germline, CDR1 is SEHNR, CDR2 FQNEAQ (reference sequence). CDR3 length equals 14 residues.

The rearrangement links TRBV29-1 to TRBJ2-3; 9 bases are a match to TRBD1. V gave up 1 base and J gave up 5 bases; unmatched junction bases: 13. This CDR3 is built from 17 residues. From germline, CDR1 is SQVTM and CDR2 ANQGSEA. The CDR3 reads CSVEVENRGLSGDTQYF. The CDR3 DNA reads as TGCAGCGTTGAAGTTGAAAACAGGGGGCTATCGGGAGATACGCAGTATTTT.

V gene TRBV7-9 combines with J gene TRBJ2-1; a weak D match, TRBD1 (6 bases). This CDR3 is built from 15 residues. Germline V lookup: CDR1 SEHNR, CDR2 FQNEAQ (reference sequence). The V end was cut by 8 bases, the J end by 3 bases, with 17 bases between. The CDR3 spells CASLDWNRDYNEQFF. For the CDR3, the DNA is TGTGCCAGCCTAGATTGGAACAGGGACTACAATGAGCAGTTCTTC.

This clone came up a few times. The genes are TRBV4-3 and TRBJ2-7, with 9 positions matching TRBD2. Looked up from germline, CDR1 is LGHNA and CDR2 is YSLEER. This CDR3 region has 14 residues. V lost 2 bases and J lost 2; bases outside the gene matches: 1. CDR3 sequence reads: CASSQRLAAYEQYF. CDR3 sequence (DNA): TGCGCCAGCAGCCAAAGACTAGCGGCCTACGAGCAGTACTTC.

The chain recombines TRBV27 with TRBJ1-4, with TRBD1 as a possible D gene (6 bases). From germline, CDR1 is MNHEY and CDR2 SMNVEV (reference sequence). This CDR3 spans 14 amino acids. The V gene lost 2 bases and the J gene lost 7 bases, with 11 bases spanning the gap. The CDR3 protein is CASSLGGAGEKLFF. CDR3 sequence (DNA): TGTGCCAGCAGTTTAGGGGGGGCCGGTGAAAAACTGTTTTTT.

The V gene is TRBV7-2, the J gene TRBJ1-5; tentatively, D is TRBD1 (6 bases). The CDR3 has 16 residues. The germline V gene encodes CDR1 SGHTA and CDR2 FQGNSA. Deletions cut 6 bases from V and 2 bases from J, with 17 bases between. The DNA of the CDR3 is TGTGCCAGCAGGTTGACACAGGGATGGGGCAATCAGCCCCAGCATTTT. It specifies CASRLTQGWGNQPQHF.

The chain links TRBV5-4 to TRBJ2-7, with D unresolved. The CDR3 length is 14 residues. CDR1 and CDR2 (germline): SGHNT, YYREEE (reference sequence). Trimming pared 0 bases from V and 2 bases from J, leaving 9 bases between. In nucleotides, the CDR3 is TGTGCCAGCAGCTTGGTTAACAGCCCCTACGAGCAGTACTTC. This translates into CASSLVNSPYEQYF.